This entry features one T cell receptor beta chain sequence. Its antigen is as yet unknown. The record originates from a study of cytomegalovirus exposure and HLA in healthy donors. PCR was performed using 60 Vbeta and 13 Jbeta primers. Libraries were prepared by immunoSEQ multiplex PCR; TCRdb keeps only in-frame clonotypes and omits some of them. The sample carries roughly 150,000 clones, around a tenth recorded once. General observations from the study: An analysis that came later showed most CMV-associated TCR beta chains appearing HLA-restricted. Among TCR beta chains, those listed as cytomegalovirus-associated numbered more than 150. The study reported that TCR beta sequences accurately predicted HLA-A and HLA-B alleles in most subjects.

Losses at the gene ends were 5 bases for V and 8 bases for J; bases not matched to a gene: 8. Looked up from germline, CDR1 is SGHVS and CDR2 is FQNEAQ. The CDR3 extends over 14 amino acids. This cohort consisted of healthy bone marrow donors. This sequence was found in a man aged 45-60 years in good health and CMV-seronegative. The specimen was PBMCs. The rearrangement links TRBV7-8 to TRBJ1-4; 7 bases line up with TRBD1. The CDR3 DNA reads TGTGCCAGCAGCCAGACAGGGATGTGGGAAAAACTGTTTTTT. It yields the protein CASSQTGMWEKLFF. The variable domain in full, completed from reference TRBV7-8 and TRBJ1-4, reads GAGVSQSPRYKVAKRGQDVALRCDPISGHVSLFWYQQALGQGPEFLTYFQNEAQLDKSGLPSDRFFAERPEGSVSTLKIQRTQQEDSAVYLCASSQTGMWEKLFFGSGTQLSVL.